The 16 T cell receptor beta chains reported below all come from one sample, sequenced in a study of regulatory T cells in long-lasting Graves disease. The time point was: newly diagnosed GD, antithyroid drugs for less than 3 months. RNA isolated from PBMCs was used to make the TCR library. Researchers made TCR beta libraries by using iRepertoire HTBI primers and running Arm-PCR on CDR3 regions. One entry per CDR3 protein, called by TCRdb with MiXCR from the multiplex PCR reads. This sample has roughly 350,000 distinct CDR3 sequences, with roughly 15% found just once. This sample was also put to use in a study of T cells in Graves' hyperthyroidism and ophthalmopathy.

Source: peripheral blood mononuclear cells (PBMCs), taken at new diagnosis, from a patient treated with antithyroid drugs. The receptors stem from a woman aged 18-29 years with Graves disease.

This clonotype was observed a handful of times. J is TRBJ2-3 and V is TRBV9; 8 nucleotides match TRBD2. With 0 bases clipped from V and 0 bases from J, the junction kept 9 bases outside the gene matches. CDR3 length: 18 residues. Per the germline V gene, CDR1 is SGDLS and CDR2 is YYNGEE. The CDR3 region is CASSVGRGGRASTDTQYF. CDR3 nucleotide sequence: TGTGCCAGCAGCGTAGGTCGGGGGGGCCGTGCTAGCACAGATACGCAGTATTTT.

This clonotype was seen ten or more times. Sequence at one end of the junction differs from germline and may be a read error. The V gene is TRBV28, the J gene TRBJ2-1; D not resolved. CDR1 is MDHEN and CDR2 is SYDVKM in the germline V gene. The CDR3 runs to 16 residues. In DNA, the CDR3 is TGTGCCACCAGTTCCTCCGGGTTTCCCTCCTACAATGAGCAGTTCTTC. Its protein is CATSSSGFPSYNEQFF. The full variable domain, rest sourced from reference TRBV28 and TRBJ2-1, is DVKVTQSSRYLVKRTGEKVFLECVQDMDHENMFWYRQDPGLGLRLIYFSYDVKMKEKGDIPEGYSVSREKKERFSLILESASTNQTSMYLCATSSSGFPSYNEQFFGPGTRLTVL.

This clonotype was seen a handful of times. The chain combines TRBV5-4 with TRBJ2-7; possibly TRBD1 for D (6 bases). Germline V gene data show CDR1 as SGHNT and CDR2 as YYREEE (reference sequence). The V gene lost 0 bases and the J gene lost 4 bases, with 17 bases spanning the gap. CDR3 size: 16 residues. As DNA, the CDR3 is TGTGCCAGCAGCTTGGCGGGCAGGGGTATTCGTTACGAGCAGTACTTC. Protein: CASSLAGRGIRYEQYF.

The sample holds many counts of this clonotype. The gene calls are TRBV7-3 and TRBJ2-5; 9 bases are shared with TRBD1. This CDR3 region has 14 residues. The V segment lost 4 bases and the J segment 4 bases; nucleotides outside the gene matches: 4. CDR1 is SGHTA, CDR2 FQGTGA, per germline. This CDR3 is CASSSGTGRETQYF. In DNA, the CDR3 is TGTGCCAGCAGCTCCGGGACAGGGAGAGAGACCCAGTACTTC.

This clonotype was seen repeatedly, ten times or more. V gene TRBV24-1 combines with J gene TRBJ1-4; unclear D gene. CDR3 size: 14 residues. The V gene lost 3 bases and the J gene lost 7 bases, with 11 bases spanning the gap. CDR1 and CDR2 (germline): KGHDR, SFDVKD. The CDR3 DNA sequence: TGTGCCACCAGTGATCCAATGGACGGTGAAAAACTGTTTTTT. This encodes CATSDPMDGEKLFF.

The chain has TRBV2 and TRBJ1-5; tentatively, D is TRBD1 (6 bases). The V end lost 8 bases, the J end lost 6 bases, and 17 bases lay between the germline ends. In germline, CDR1 is SNHLY, CDR2 FYNNEI. This CDR3 region has 14 residues. Here the CDR3 reads CASRRGGGGQPQHF. The CDR3 nucleotides read TGTGCCAGCCGCCGGGGCGGGGGCGGTCAGCCCCAGCATTTT.

V and J are TRBV24-1 and TRBJ2-2; no clear D gene. Between the trimmed V and J ends, which lost 3 bases and 3 bases, there was a span of 13 bases. The CDR3 totals 16 residues. The germline CDR1 and CDR2 sequences are KGHDR and SFDVKD. The CDR3 DNA reads as TGTGCCACCAGTGATCCAACAGTAGACCACACCGGGGAGCTGTTTTTT. Protein sequence: CATSDPTVDHTGELFF.

This clonotype showed up many times. The V and J genes are TRBV11-2 and TRBJ2-5, with 13 bases matching TRBD2. CDR3 length: 16 residues. Trimming at V came to 5 bases and at J to 0 bases, leaving 3 bases not matched to a gene. The V gene's germline CDR1 is SGHAT and CDR2 FQNNGV. For the CDR3, the DNA is TGTGCCAGCAGCCTGGGGACTAGCGGGAACCAAGAGACCCAGTACTTC. It is translated as CASSLGTSGNQETQYF.

This clonotype has at least ten counts. The J gene is TRBJ2-7, the V gene TRBV7-9; D is unresolved. CDR3 length: 13 residues. V lost 5 bases, J lost 3 bases, and 11 bases lay in between. Per the germline V gene, CDR1 is SEHNR and CDR2 is FQNEAQ (reference sequence). The CDR3 loop is CASSARTDYEQYF. Here the CDR3 DNA reads TGTGCCAGCAGCGCAAGGACGGACTACGAGCAGTACTTC.

V usage is TRBV27 and J usage is TRBJ1-2; no clear D. Germline assignment: CDR1 MNHEY and CDR2 SMNVEV (reference sequence). The CDR3 covers 14 residues. Between the trimmed V and J ends, which lost 0 bases and 3 bases, there was a span of 8 bases. The CDR3 region is CASSLSGLDYGYTF. The CDR3 region has the DNA TGTGCCAGCAGTTTATCAGGGTTGGACTATGGCTACACCTTC.

This clonotype has at least ten counts. The rearrangement links TRBV9 to TRBJ2-1, with 8 positions matching TRBD2. The CDR3 has 14 amino acids. Germline CDR1 SGDLS, CDR2 YYNGEE. With V trimmed by 0 bases and J by 12 bases, 8 bases remained unmatched. CDR3 protein: CASSVASGGPSQFF. Here the CDR3 DNA reads TGTGCCAGCAGCGTAGCGTCGGGAGGGCCGTCGCAGTTCTTC. The whole variable domain, remainder taken from reference TRBV9 and TRBJ2-1, is DSGVTQTPKHLITATGQRVTLRCSPRSGDLSVYWYQQSLDQGLQFLIQYYNGEERAKGNILERFSAQQFPDLHSELNLSSLELGDSALYFCASSVASGGPSQFFGPGTRLTVL.

This clonotype was seen only a few times. The chain employs TRBV6-2 or TRBV6-3 and TRBJ1-2, with D possibly matching TRBD1 (5 bases). Between the trimmed V and J ends, which lost 1 base and 7 bases, there was a span of 10 bases. CDR1 and CDR2 (germline): MNHEY, SVGEGT. This CDR3 spans 13 amino acids. CDR3 DNA sequence: TGTGCCAGCAGTTACTTCGGGGGTCGTGGCTACACCTTC. Encoded protein: CASSYFGGRGYTF.

Comment on this clonotype: A far larger clone is one nucleotide away, so this likely arose from a read error. V usage is TRBV6-2 or TRBV6-3 and J usage is TRBJ2-1, with 13 bases fitting TRBD2. The CDR3 has 15 residues. V gave up 6 bases and J gave up 4 bases; unmatched junction bases: 3. Germline CDR1 is MNHEY and CDR2 is SVGEGT. The CDR3 reads CASRPGLAGYNEQFF. The DNA for the CDR3 is TGTGCCAGCAGACCGGGACTAGCGGGGTACAATGAGCAGTTCTTC.

This clonotype was seen ten or more times. The chain is built from TRBV20-1 and TRBJ2-4; D is tentatively TRBD1 or TRBD2 (5 bases each). The germline gives CDR1 DFQATT, CDR2 SNEGSKA (reference sequence). The CDR3 is 13 residues long. V lost 5 bases and J lost 1, with 9 bases in between. The CDR3 sequence is CSAWDGAKNIQYF. In DNA form, the CDR3 reads TGCAGTGCTTGGGACGGCGCCAAAAACATTCAGTACTTC.

J is TRBJ2-7 and V is TRBV11-2; 8 positions agree with TRBD2. V dropped 5 bases and J dropped 7; count of bases not matched to a gene: 4. CDR1 is SGHAT and CDR2 is FQNNGV in the germline V gene. The CDR3 is 12 amino acids. The CDR3 DNA reads TGTGCCAGCAGCCCGGGGGGGATGGAGCAGTACTTC. Its translation: CASSPGGMEQYF.

This clonotype appeared many times. The V gene is TRBV28, the J gene TRBJ2-7; D might be TRBD1 or TRBD2, each matching 5 bases. The germline V gene has CDR1 MDHEN and CDR2 SYDVKM. This CDR3 region has 12 residues. Trimming cost V 6 bases and J 6 bases, with 12 bases left between them. CDR3 nucleotides: TGTGCCAGCAGCCAGGGAGTCGGCGAGCAGTACTTC. Its translation is CASSQGVGEQYF.